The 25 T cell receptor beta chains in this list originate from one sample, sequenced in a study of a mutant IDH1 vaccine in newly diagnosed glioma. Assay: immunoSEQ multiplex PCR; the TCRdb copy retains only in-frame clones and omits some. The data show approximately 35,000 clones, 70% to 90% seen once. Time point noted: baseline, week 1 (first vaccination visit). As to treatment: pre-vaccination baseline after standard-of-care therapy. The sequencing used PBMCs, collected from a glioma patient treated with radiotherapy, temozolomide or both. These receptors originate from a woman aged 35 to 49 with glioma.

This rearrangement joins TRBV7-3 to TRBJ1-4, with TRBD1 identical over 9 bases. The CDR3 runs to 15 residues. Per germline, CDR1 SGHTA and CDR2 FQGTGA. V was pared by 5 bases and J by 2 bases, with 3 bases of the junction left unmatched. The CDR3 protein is CASSATGGTNEKLFF. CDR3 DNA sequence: TGTGCCAGCAGCGCTACAGGGGGCACTAATGAAAAACTGTTTTTT.

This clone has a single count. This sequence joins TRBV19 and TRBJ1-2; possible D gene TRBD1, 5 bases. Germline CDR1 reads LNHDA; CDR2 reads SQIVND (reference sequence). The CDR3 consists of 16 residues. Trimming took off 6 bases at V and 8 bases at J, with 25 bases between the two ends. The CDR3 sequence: CASSQGGTVGSRGYTF. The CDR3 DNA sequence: TGTGCCAGTAGCCAAGGTGGGACGGTGGGTTCCCGGGGCTACACCTTC.

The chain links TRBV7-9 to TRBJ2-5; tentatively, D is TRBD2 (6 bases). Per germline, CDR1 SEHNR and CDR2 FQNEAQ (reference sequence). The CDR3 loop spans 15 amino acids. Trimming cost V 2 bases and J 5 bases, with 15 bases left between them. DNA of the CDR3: TGTGCCAGCAGCTTATATCTAGCGTTCATGGAGACCCAGTACTTC. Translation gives CASSLYLAFMETQYF.

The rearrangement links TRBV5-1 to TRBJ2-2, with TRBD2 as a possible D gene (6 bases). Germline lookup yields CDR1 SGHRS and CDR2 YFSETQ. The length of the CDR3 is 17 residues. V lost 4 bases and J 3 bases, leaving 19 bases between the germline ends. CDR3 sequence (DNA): TGCGCCAGCAGCCCGTTGGGGGGAAGTATTGACACCGGGGAGCTGTTTTTT. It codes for CASSPLGGSIDTGELFF.

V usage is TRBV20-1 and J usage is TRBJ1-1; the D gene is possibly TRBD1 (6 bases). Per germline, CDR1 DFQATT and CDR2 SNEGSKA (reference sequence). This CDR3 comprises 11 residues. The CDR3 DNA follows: TGCAGCCGCACCAGGGGAACTGAAGCTTTCTTT. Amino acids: CSRTRGTEAFF.

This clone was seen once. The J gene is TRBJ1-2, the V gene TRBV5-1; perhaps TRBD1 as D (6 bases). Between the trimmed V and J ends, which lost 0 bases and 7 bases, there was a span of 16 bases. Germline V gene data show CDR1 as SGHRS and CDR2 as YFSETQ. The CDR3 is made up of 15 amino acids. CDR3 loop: CASSLGSQGISGYTF. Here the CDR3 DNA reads TGCGCCAGCAGCTTGGGATCACAGGGTATCTCTGGCTACACCTTC.

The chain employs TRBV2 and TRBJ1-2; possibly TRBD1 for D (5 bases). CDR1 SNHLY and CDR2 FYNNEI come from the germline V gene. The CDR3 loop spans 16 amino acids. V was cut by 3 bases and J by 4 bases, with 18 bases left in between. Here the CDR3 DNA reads TGTGCCAGCAGTGAGACACGGGGCCGGGCCCGCTATGGCTACACCTTC. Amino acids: CASSETRGRARYGYTF.

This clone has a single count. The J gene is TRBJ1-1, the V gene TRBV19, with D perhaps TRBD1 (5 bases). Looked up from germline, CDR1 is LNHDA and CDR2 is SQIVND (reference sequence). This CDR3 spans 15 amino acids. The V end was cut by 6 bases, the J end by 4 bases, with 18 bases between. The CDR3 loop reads CASRPILGGGTEAFF. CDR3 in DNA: TGTGCCAGTAGACCAATCCTGGGCGGGGGCACTGAAGCTTTCTTT.

In nucleotides, the CDR3 is TGTGCCAGCAGCTTAGCCAGGCGATTTCAGGGGGCGCGCACTGAAGCTTTCTTT. Translated: CASSLARRFQGARTEAFF. The genes are TRBV7-9 and TRBJ1-1, with 8 bases matching TRBD1. The junction had 13 bases not matched to a gene; V was cut back by 0 bases and J by 4 bases. Germline assignment: CDR1 SEHNR and CDR2 FQNEAQ (reference sequence). The CDR3 loop spans 18 amino acids.

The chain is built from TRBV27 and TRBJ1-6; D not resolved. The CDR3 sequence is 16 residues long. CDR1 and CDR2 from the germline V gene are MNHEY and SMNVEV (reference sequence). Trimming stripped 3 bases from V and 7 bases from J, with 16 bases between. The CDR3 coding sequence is TGTGCCAGCAGTTTTTTAGACGGCAGTCGGAATTCACCCCTCCACTTT. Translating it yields CASSFLDGSRNSPLHF.

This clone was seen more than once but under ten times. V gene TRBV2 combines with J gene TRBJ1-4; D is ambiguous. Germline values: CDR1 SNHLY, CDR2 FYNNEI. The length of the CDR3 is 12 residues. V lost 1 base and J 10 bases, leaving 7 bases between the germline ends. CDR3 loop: CASSEDERKLFF. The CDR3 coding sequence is TGTGCCAGCAGTGAAGATGAAAGAAAACTGTTTTTT.

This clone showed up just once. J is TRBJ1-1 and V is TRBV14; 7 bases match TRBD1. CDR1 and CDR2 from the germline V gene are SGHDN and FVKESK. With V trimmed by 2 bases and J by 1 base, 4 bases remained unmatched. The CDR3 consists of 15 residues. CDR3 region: CASSQWTGGNTEAFF. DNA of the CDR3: TGTGCCAGCAGCCAATGGACAGGAGGGAACACTGAAGCTTTCTTT.

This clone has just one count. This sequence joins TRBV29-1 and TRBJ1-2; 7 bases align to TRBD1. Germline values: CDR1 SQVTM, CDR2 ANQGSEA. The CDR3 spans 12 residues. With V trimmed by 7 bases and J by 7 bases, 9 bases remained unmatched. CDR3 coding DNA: TGCAGCGCCCTGGGACAGCAGGGTGGCTACACCTTC. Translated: CSALGQQGGYTF.

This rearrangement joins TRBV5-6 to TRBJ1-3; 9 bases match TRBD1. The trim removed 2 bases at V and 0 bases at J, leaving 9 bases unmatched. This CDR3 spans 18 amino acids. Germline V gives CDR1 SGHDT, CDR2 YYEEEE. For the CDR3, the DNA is TGTGCCAGCAGCTTCGGGACAGGGTCTACCAGCTCTGGAAACACCATATATTTT. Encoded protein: CASSFGTGSTSSGNTIYF. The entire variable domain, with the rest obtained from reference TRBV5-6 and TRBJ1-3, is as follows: DAGVTQSPTHLIKTRGQQVTLRCSPKSGHDTVSWYQQALGQGPQFIFQYYEEEERQRGNFPDRFSGHQFPNYSSELNVNALLLGDSALYLCASSFGTGSTSSGNTIYFGEGSWLTVV.

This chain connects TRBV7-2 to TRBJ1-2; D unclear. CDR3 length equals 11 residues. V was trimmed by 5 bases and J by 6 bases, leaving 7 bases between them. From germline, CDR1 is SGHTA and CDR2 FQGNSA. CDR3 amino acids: CASSVGNGYTF. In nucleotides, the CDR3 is TGTGCCAGCAGCGTAGGGAATGGCTACACCTTC. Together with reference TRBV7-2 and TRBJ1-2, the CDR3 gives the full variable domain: GAGVSQSPSNKVTEKGKDVELRCDPISGHTALYWYRQSLGQGLEFLIYFQGNSAPDKSGLPSDRFSAERTGGSVSTLTIQRTQQEDSAVYLCASSVGNGYTFGSGTRLTVV.

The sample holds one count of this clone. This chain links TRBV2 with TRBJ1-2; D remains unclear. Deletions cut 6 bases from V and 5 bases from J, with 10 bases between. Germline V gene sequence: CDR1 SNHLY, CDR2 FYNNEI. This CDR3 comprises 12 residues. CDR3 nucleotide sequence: TGTGCCAGCAGGCCTGGGTTATATGGCTACACCTTC. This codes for CASRPGLYGYTF.

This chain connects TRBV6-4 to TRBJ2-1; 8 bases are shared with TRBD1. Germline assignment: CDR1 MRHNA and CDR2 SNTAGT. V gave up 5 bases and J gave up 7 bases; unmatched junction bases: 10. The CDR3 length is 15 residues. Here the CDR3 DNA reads TGTGCCAGCAGTTTAACAGGGGGACCTTTAAATGAGCAGTTCTTC. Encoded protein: CASSLTGGPLNEQFF.

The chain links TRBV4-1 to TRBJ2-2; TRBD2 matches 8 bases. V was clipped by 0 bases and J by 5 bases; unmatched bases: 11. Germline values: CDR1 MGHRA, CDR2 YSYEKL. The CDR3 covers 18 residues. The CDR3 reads CASSQDASGRVNTGELFF. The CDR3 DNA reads TGCGCCAGCAGCCAAGACGCTAGCGGGCGGGTAAATACCGGGGAGCTGTTTTTT.

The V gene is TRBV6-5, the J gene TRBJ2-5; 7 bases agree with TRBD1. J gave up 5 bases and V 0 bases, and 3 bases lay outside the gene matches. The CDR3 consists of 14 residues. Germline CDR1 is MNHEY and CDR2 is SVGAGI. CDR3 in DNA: TGTGCCAGCAGTTACTCGAGGGGGCTGGAGACCCAGTACTTC. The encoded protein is CASSYSRGLETQYF.

This CDR3 reads CASSEGQGSSYEQYF. In nucleotides, the CDR3 is TGTGCCAGCAGTGAGGGACAGGGTTCCTCCTACGAGCAGTACTTC. This chain joins TRBV6-1 and TRBJ2-7, with TRBD1 identical over 9 bases. Looked up from germline, CDR1 is MNHNS and CDR2 is SASEGT. With V trimmed by 3 bases and J by 0 bases, 3 bases remained unmatched. The CDR3 is 15 amino acids.

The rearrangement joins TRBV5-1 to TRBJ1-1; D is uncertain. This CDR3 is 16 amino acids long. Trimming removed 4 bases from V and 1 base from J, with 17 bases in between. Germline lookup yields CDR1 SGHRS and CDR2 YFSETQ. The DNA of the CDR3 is TGCGCCAGCAGCCCATCTGCTGCGGGCGGGAACACTGAAGCTTTCTTT. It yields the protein CASSPSAAGGNTEAFF.

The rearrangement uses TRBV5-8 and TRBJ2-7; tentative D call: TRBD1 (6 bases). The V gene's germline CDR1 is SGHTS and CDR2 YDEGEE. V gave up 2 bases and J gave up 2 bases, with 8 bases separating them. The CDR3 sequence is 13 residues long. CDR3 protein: CASSFRDTYEQYF. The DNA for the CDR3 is TGTGCCAGCAGCTTTCGGGACACCTACGAGCAGTACTTC. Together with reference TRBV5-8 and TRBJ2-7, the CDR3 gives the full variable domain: EAGVTQSPTHLIKTRGQQATLRCSPISGHTSVYWYQQALGLGLQFLLWYDEGEERNRGNFPPRFSGRQFPNYSSELNVNALELEDSALYLCASSFRDTYEQYFGPGTRLTVT.

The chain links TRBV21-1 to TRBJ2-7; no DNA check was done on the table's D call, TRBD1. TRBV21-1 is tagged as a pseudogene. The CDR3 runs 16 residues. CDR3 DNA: TGTGCCAGCAGCCTCTATCGGGGACAGGGTACTCCCGAGCAGTACTTC. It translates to CASSLYRGQGTPEQYF.

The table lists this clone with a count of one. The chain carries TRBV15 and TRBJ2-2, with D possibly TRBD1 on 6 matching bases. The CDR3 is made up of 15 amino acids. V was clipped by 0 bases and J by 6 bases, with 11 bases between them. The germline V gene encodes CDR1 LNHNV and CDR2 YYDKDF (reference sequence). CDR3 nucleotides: TGTGCCACCAGCAGAGATCGTACAGGGCCCGGGGAGCTGTTTTTT. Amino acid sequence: CATSRDRTGPGELFF.

CDR3 DNA sequence: TGTGCCAGCAGTTATCGCGCGTGGACGGACACTGAAGCTTTCTTT. This codes for CASSYRAWTDTEAFF. V gene TRBV6-5 combines with J gene TRBJ1-1; no clear D gene. There are 15 residues in the CDR3. The V and J ends lost 3 bases and 3 bases respectively, with 14 bases between them. The germline V gene has CDR1 MNHEY and CDR2 SVGAGI.